This T cell receptor (beta chain) derives from a study of shared clonotypes between healthy human individuals. Terminally differentiated effector memory CD45RA+ cells were excluded from the naive CD8 cells, which were CD45RO-negative and positively selected for CCR7. Overall study findings and caveats: Richness estimates generally favored naive over memory subsets. Having only a few donors restricted how much genetic and exposure-history diversity was captured.

A word on this clone: No antigen is known for it.

Here immunoSEQ multiplex PCR was the method, and the copy in TCRdb shows in-frame clones only, minus some. The sample consists of around 2,000,000 clones, about 95% of them appearing once. The sequencing input was naive CD8+ T cells sorted from blood. The TCR comes from a man younger than 30 in good health.

CDR3 sequence (DNA): TGTGCCAGCAGCTTGGTTGGGGCCGGGGAGCTGTTTTTT. This sequence encodes CASSLVGAGELFF. V and J are TRBV5-6 and TRBJ2-2, with D unclear. Germline loops: CDR1 SGHDT, CDR2 YYEEEE. The CDR3 sequence is 13 residues long. Trimming shortened V by 0 bases and J by 6 bases, and 6 bases separated the two germline ends.